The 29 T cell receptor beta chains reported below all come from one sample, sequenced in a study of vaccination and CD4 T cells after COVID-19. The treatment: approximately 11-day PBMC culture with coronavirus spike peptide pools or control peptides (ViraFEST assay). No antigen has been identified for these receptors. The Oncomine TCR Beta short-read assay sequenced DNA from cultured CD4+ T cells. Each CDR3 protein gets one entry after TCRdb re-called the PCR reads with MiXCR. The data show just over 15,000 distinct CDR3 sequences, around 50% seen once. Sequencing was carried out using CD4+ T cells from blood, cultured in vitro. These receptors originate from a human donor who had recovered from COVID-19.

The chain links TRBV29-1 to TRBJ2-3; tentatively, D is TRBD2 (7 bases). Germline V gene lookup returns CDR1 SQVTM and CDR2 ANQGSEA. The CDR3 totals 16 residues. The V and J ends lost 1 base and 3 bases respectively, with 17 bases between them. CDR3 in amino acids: CSVEGWGGLWTDTQYF. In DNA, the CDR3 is TGCAGCGTTGAAGGGTGGGGGGGCCTATGGACAGATACGCAGTATTTT.

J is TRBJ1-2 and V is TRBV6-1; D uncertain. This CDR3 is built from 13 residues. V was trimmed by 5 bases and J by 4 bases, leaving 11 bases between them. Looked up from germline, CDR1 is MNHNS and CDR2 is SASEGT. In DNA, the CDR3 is TGTGCCAGCAGTCAGGAGGGCGGCTATGGCTACACCTTC. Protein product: CASSQEGGYGYTF.

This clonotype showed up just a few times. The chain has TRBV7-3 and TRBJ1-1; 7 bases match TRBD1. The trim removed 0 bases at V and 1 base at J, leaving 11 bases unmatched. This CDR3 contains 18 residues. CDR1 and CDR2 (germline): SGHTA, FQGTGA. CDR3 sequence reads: CASSLTSARGVANTEAFF. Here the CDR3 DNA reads TGTGCCAGCAGCTTAACGAGTGCCAGGGGGGTCGCGAACACTGAAGCTTTCTTT.

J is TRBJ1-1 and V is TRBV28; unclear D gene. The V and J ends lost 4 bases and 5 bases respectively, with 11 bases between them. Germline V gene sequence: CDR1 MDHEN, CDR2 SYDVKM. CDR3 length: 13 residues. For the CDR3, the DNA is TGTGCCAGCAGTTGGTCGTCGGTTACTGAAGCTTTCTTT. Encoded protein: CASSWSSVTEAFF.

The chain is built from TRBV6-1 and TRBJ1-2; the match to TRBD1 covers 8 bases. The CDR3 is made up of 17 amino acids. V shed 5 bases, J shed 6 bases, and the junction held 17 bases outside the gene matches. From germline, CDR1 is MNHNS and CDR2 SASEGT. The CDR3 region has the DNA TGTGCCAGCAGTCAGACCTCGGACAGGGCGCGTGGAAATGGCTACACCTTC. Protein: CASSQTSDRARGNGYTF.

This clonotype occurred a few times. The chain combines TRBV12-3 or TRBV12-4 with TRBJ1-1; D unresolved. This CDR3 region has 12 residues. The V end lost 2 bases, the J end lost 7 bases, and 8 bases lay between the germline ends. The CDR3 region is CASSLSGLEAFF. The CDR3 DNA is TGTGCCAGCAGTTTATCCGGTCTTGAAGCTTTCTTT.

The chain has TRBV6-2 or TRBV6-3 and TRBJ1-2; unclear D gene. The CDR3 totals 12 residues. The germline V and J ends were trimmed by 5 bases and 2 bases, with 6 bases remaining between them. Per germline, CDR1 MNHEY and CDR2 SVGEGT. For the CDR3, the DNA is TGTGCCAGCAGTCAGACGAACTATGGCTACACCTTC. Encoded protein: CASSQTNYGYTF.

The CDR3 loop reads CASSVWGGNTEAFF. DNA for the CDR3: TGTGCCAGCAGCGTCTGGGGGGGGAACACTGAAGCTTTCTTT. The J gene is TRBJ1-1, the V gene TRBV28; maybe TRBD1 (5 bases). The CDR3 has 14 amino acids. Deletions cut 6 bases from V and 1 base from J, with 12 bases between. Germline V gives CDR1 MDHEN, CDR2 SYDVKM.

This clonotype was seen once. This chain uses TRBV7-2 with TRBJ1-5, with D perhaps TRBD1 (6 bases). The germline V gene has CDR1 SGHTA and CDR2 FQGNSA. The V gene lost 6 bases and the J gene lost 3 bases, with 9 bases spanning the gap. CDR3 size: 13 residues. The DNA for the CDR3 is TGTGCCAGCAGTCGACAGGACAATCAGCCCCAGCATTTT. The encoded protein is CASSRQDNQPQHF.

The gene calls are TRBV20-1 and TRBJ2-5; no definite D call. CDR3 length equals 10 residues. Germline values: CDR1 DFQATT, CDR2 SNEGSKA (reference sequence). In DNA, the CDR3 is TGCAGCCCCGAGGCAGAGACCCAGTACTTC. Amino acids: CSPEAETQYF.

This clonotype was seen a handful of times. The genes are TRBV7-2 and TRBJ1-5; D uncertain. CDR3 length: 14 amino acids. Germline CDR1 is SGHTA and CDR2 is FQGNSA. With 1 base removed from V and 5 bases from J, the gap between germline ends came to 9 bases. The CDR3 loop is CASSLVHGDQPQHF. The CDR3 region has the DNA TGTGCCAGCAGCTTAGTACACGGGGATCAGCCCCAGCATTTT.

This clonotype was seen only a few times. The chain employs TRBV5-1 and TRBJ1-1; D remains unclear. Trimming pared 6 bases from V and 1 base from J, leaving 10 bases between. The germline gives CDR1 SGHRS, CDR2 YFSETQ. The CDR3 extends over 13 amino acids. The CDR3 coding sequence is TGCGCCAGCACCATGCGGGAGAACACTGAAGCTTTCTTT. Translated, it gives CASTMRENTEAFF.

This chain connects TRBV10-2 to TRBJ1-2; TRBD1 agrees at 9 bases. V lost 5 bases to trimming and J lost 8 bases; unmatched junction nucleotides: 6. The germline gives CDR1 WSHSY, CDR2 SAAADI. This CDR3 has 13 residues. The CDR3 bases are TGCGCCAGCAGTCAGACAGGGGGTACGGGCTACACCTTC. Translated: CASSQTGGTGYTF.

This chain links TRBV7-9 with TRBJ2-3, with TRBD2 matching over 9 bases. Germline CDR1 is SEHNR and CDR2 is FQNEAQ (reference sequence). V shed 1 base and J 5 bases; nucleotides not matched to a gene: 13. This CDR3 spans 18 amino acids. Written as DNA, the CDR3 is TGTGCCAGCAGCTTAGGTGCCGGTCGCGGGAGGGCCTTAGATACGCAGTATTTT. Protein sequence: CASSLGAGRGRALDTQYF.

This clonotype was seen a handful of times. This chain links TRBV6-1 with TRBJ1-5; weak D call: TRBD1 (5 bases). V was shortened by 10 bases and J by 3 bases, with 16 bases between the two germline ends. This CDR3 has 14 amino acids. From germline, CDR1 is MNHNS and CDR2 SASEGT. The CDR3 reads CATLASGDNQPQHF. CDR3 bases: TGTGCCACCCTGGCGTCGGGGGACAATCAGCCCCAGCATTTT.

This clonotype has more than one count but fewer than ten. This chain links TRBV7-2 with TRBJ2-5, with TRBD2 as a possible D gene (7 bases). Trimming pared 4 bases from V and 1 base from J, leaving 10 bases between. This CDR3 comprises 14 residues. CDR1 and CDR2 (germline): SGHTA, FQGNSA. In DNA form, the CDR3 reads TGTGCCAGCAGCTGGGGGGGGGCCCAAGAGACCCAGTACTTC. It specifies CASSWGGAQETQYF.

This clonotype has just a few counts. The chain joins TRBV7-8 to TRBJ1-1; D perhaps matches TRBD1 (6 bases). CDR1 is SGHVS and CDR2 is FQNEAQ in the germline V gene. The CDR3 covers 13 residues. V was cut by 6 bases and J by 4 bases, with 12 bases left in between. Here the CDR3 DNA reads TGTGCCAGCAGTTTCACGGGGGCCACTGAAGCTTTCTTT. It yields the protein CASSFTGATEAFF.

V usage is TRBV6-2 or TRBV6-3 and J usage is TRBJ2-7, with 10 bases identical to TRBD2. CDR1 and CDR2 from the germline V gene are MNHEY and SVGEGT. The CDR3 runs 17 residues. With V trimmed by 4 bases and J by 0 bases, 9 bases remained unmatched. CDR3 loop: CASSSITSGVTSYEQYF. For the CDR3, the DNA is TGTGCCAGCAGTTCCATCACTAGCGGGGTCACCTCCTACGAGCAGTACTTC.

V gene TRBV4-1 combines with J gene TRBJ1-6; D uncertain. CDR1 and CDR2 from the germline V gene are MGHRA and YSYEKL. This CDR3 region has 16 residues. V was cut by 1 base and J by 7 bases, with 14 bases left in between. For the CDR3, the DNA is TGCGCCAGCAGCCAAGGACAAGGGATTTCGAATTCACCCCTCCACTTT. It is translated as CASSQGQGISNSPLHF.

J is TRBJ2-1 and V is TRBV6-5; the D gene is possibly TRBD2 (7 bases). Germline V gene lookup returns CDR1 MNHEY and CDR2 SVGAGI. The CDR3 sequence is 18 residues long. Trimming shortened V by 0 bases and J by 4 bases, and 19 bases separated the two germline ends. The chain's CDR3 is CASSYSSVVRGQYNEQFF. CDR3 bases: TGTGCCAGCAGTTACTCGAGCGTTGTGCGGGGGCAATACAATGAGCAGTTCTTC.

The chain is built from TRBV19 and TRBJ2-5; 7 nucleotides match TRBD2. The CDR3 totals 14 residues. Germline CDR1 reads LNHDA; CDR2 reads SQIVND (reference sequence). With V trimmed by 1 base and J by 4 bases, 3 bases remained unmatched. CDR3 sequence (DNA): TGTGCCAGTAGTATAGGGGGGGGTGCAGAGACCCAGTACTTC. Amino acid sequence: CASSIGGGAETQYF.

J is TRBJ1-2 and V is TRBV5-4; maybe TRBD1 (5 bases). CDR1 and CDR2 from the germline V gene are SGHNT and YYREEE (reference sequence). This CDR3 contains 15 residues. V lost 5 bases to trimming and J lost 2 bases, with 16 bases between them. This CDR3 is CASSGEGLSNYGYTF. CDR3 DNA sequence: TGTGCCAGCAGTGGGGAGGGGTTGTCAAACTATGGCTACACCTTC.

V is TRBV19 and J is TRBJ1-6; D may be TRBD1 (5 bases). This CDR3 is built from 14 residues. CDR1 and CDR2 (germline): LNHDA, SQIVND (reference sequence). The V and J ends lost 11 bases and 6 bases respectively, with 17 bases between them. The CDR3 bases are TGTGCCCGCCTTCCGGGCAGGGCTAATTCACCCCTCCACTTT. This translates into CARLPGRANSPLHF.

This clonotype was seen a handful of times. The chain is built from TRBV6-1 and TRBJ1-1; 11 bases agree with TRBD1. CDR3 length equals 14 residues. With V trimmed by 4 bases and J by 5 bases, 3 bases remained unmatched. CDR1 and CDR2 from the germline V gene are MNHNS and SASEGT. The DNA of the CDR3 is TGTGCCAGCAGTGTGGGGACAGGGGGGACTGAAGCTTTCTTT. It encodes CASSVGTGGTEAFF.

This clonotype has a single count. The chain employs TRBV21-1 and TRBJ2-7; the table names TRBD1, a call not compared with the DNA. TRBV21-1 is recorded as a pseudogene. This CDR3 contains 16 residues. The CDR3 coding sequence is TGTGCCAGCGGCAAAAGCAGGGTGATCCTCTCCTACGAGCAGTACTTC. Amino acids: CASGKSRVILSYEQYF.

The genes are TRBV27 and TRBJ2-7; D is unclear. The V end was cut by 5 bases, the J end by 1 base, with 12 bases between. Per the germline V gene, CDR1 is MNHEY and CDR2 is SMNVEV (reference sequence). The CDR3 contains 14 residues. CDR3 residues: CASSPTQVSYEQYF. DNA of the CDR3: TGTGCCAGCAGTCCGACCCAGGTGTCCTACGAGCAGTACTTC.

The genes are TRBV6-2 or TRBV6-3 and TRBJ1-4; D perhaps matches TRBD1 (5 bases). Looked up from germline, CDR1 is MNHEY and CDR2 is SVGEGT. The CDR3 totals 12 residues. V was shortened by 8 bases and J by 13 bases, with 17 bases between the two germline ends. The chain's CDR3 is CASRGESFGLFF. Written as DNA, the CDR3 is TGTGCCAGCCGGGGGGAGAGTTTCGGACTGTTTTTT.

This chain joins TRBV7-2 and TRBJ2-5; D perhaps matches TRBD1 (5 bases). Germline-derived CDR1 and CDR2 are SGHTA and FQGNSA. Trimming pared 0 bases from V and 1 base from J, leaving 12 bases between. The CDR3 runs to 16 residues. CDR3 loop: CASSLAGLGAQETQYF. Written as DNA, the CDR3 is TGTGCCAGCAGCTTAGCAGGTCTAGGGGCCCAAGAGACCCAGTACTTC.

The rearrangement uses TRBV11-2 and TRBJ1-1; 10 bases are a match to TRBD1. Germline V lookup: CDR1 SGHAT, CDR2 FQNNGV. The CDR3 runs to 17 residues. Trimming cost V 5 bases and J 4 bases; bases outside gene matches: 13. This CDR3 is CASSTRQGAQGSTEAFF. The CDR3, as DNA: TGTGCCAGCAGCACTCGACAGGGGGCGCAGGGAAGCACTGAAGCTTTCTTT.